Listed here is a single T cell receptor beta chain. The target antigen is unknown. The material for each subset, its genomic DNA, was split evenly across several immunoSEQ plates. Using immunoSEQ multiplex PCR, the repertoire was profiled, and TCRdb retains in-frame clones only, with some absent. This table has 400,000 to 600,000 clones, around 95% appearing once. This sample is drawn from a study of shared clonotypes between healthy human individuals. Findings and limits, study-wide: Larger estimated richness was generally seen in naive subsets than in memory subsets.

CDR1 is SGHRS and CDR2 is YFSETQ in the germline V gene. V was shortened by 4 bases and J by 0 bases, with 19 bases between the two germline ends. CDR3 length equals 17 residues. V and J are TRBV5-1 and TRBJ2-5; the D gene is possibly TRBD1 (5 bases). The specimen was naive CD4+ T cells sorted from blood. Specified subset: CD45RA+ positively selected. The TCR was taken from a woman between 25 and 40 years old in good health. CDR3 nucleotides: TGCGCCAGCAGCCCGGTAGGGGCAGGACCTTACCAAGAGACCCAGTACTTC. Translating it yields CASSPVGAGPYQETQYF. Looking up the rest from reference TRBV5-1 and TRBJ2-5 gives the full variable domain: KAGVTQTPRYLIKTRGQQVTLSCSPISGHRSVSWYQQTPGQGLQFLFEYFSETQRNKGNFPGRFSGRQFSNSRSEMNVSTLELGDSALYLCASSPVGAGPYQETQYFGPGTRLLVL.